The clone carrying this T cell receptor beta chain occurred once. CDR3 length: 15 amino acids. V lost 5 bases and J 3 bases, leaving 17 bases between the germline ends. Germline V gene lookup returns CDR1 SGHTA and CDR2 FQGNSA. This sample was taken from a study of blood T cell repertoires in COVID-19. Overall study context: Samples of COVID-19 (acute and convalescent) were obtained from the United States, Italy and Spain. Sources were T cells, B-cell-depleted T cells, or PBMCs; the material itself was cDNA or gDNA.

In the source study's methods: Reference gene primer amplification yielded estimated nucleated cell counts. TCRdb's copy holds only in-frame clones and misses some; the assay was immunoSEQ multiplex PCR. V, J and clone size are taken as reported in that table, and D and trimming were inferred from the DNA itself. The sample consists of some 250,000 clones, more than 70% of them appearing once. The sample comprised peripheral blood. This receptor was taken from a woman aged 40 to 49 who had recovered from COVID-19. This chain connects TRBV7-2 to TRBJ2-7; perhaps TRBD1 as D (6 bases). The CDR3 nucleotides read TGTGCCAGCAGCGCTACAGGGTACTCCAGCTACGAGCAGTACTTC. It encodes CASSATGYSSYEQYF.